This passage covers 6 T cell receptor beta chains from one sample sequenced in a study of T-cell reconstitution after alpha-beta-depleted transplantation in children. The antigens of these receptors remain unknown. Overall study results and limits: A year post-transplant, T-cell counts and diversity derived mostly from newly produced T cells.

For TCRbeta, the library was prepared with unique molecular identifiers. TCRdb reprocessed the PCR reads with MiXCR, giving one entry per CDR3 protein. The sample yields about 300,000 distinct CDR3 sequences, approximately 7.3% seen once. Sequenced material: peripheral blood, taken 360 days after TCRalphabeta/CD19-depleted stem cell transplant. All receptors come from a female patient between 2 and 15 years old who had a stem cell transplant for Fanconi anemia, so the T cells may come from the graft donor.

For this clonotype: A much larger clone differs by one base, so this may be a read error. This chain links TRBV20-1 with TRBJ2-3, with D hard to call. The CDR3 is 17 amino acids. Germline V gene lookup returns CDR1 DFQATT and CDR2 SNEGSKA (reference sequence). V dropped 1 base and J dropped 0 bases, with 17 bases sitting between them. CDR3 DNA sequence: TGCAGTGCTAGAGGAGTAGGGCGGTGGTCTAGCACAGATACGCAGTATTTT. Amino acids: CSARGVGRWSSTDTQYF.

In its sample, this clonotype was seen many times. The V call is TRBV10-3, the J call TRBJ2-5; no definite D call. CDR3 length equals 13 residues. Trimming shortened V by 4 bases and J by 3 bases, and 9 bases separated the two germline ends. Germline V gives CDR1 ENHRY, CDR2 SYGVKD. Here the CDR3 DNA reads TGTGCCATCAGTGTGGTCAGAGAAGAGACCCAGTACTTC. Translating gives CAISVVREETQYF.

For this clonotype: A read error may explain this, as a much larger clone is one base away. The chain joins TRBV5-4 to TRBJ2-5, with TRBD2 as a possible D gene (6 bases). With 4 bases removed from V and 1 base from J, the gap between germline ends came to 8 bases. The CDR3 runs to 13 residues. From germline, CDR1 is SGHNT and CDR2 YYREEE (reference sequence). As DNA, the CDR3 is TGTGCCAGCAGCCGGGACTTCCAAGAGACCCAGTACTTC. It specifies CASSRDFQETQYF.

This clonotype appeared a few times. V is TRBV20-1 and J is TRBJ2-3, with 10 positions matching TRBD2. Looked up from germline, CDR1 is DFQATT and CDR2 is SNEGSKA (reference sequence). The CDR3 length is 16 residues. Trimming cost V 7 bases and J 1 base; bases outside gene matches: 11. CDR3 sequence (DNA): TGCAGTGGATCACTAGCGGGGCCCTCCGGCACAGATACGCAGTATTTT. The encoded protein is CSGSLAGPSGTDTQYF.

The table lists this clonotype with a few counts. V usage is TRBV7-8 and J usage is TRBJ1-3; no firm D call. This CDR3 contains 15 residues. Germline-derived CDR1 and CDR2 are SGHVS and FQNEAQ. V lost 1 base and J 0 bases, leaving 7 bases between the germline ends. The CDR3 here is CASSLDRYSGNTIYF. For the CDR3, the DNA is TGTGCCAGCAGCTTAGACAGATACTCTGGAAACACCATATATTTT.

This clonotype was observed many times. The J gene is TRBJ2-1, the V gene TRBV12-3 or TRBV12-4, with 8 bases that match TRBD2. The CDR3 length is 21 residues. The V segment lost 3 bases and the J segment 4 bases; nucleotides outside the gene matches: 23. The CDR3 loop is CASSFRGLAGLERERYNEQFF. In nucleotides, the CDR3 is TGTGCCAGCAGTTTTCGCGGTTTGGCCGGTCTGGAGCGGGAGAGGTACAATGAGCAGTTCTTC.